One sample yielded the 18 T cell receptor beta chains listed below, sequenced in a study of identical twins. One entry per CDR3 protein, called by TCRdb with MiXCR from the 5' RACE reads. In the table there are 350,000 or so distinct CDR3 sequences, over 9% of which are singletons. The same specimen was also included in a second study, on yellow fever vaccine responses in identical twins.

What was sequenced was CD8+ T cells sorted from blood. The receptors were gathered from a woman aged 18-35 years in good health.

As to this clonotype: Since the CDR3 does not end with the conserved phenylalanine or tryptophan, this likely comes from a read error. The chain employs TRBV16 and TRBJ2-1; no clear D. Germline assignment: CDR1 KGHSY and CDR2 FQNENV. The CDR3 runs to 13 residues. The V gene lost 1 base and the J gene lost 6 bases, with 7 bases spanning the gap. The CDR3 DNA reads TGTGCCAGCAGCCAATTTGGCACCAATGAGCAGTTCCTC. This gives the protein CASSQFGTNEQFL.

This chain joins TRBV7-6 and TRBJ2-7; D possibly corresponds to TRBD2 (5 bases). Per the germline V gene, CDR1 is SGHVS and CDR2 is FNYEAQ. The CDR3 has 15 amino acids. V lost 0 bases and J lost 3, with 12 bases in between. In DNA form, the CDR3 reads TGTGCCAGCAGCTTAGCGAGGGTAGGCTACTACGAGCAGTACTTC. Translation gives CASSLARVGYYEQYF.

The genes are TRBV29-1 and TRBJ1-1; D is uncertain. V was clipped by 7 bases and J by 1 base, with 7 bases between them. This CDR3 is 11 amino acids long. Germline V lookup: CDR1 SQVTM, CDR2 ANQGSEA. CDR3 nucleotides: TGCAGCGGCAGGAGGAACACTGAAGCTTTCTTT. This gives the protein CSGRRNTEAFF.

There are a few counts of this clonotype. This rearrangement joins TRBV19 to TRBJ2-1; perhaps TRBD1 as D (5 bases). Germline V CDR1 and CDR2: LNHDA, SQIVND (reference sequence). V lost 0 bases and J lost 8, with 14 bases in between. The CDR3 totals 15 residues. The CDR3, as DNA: TGTGCCAGTAGTATAGATACAGGTAACGGCGATGAGCAGTTCTTC. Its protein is CASSIDTGNGDEQFF. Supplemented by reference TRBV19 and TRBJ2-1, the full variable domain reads DGGITQSPKYLFRKEGQNVTLSCEQNLNHDAMYWYRQDPGQGLRLIYYSQIVNDFQKGDIAEGYSVSREKKESFPLTVTSAQKNPTAFYLCASSIDTGNGDEQFFGPGTRLTVL.

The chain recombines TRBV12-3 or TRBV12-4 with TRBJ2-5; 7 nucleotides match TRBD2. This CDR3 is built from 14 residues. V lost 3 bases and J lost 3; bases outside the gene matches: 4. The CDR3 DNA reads TGTGCCAGCAGTTTTATTGCGGGGGAAGAGACCCAGTACTTC. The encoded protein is CASSFIAGEETQYF.

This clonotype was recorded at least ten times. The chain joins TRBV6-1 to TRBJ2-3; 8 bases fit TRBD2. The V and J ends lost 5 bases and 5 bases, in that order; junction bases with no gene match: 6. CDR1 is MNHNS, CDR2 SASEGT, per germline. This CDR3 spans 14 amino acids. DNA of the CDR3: TGTGCCAGCAGTCCAGCGGGAGAAGTAGATACGCAGTATTTT. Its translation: CASSPAGEVDTQYF.

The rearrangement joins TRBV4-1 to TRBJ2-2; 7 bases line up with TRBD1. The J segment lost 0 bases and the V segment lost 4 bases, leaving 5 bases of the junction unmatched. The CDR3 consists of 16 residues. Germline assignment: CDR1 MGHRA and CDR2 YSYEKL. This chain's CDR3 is CASSPTGTANTGELFF. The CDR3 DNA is TGCGCCAGCAGCCCTACCGGGACAGCGAACACCGGGGAGCTGTTTTTT.

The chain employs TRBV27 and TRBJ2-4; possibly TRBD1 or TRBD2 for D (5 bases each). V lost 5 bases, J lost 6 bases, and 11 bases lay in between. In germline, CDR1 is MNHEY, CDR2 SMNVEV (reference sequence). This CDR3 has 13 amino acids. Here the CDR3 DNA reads TGTGCCAGCAGTGGAGGACAAACAAACATTCAGTACTTC. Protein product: CASSGGQTNIQYF.

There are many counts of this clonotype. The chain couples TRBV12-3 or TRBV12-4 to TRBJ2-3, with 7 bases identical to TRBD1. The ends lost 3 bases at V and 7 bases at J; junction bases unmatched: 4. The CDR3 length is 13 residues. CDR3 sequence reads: CASSFGTVYTQYF. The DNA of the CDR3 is TGTGCCAGCAGTTTTGGGACAGTTTATACGCAGTATTTT.

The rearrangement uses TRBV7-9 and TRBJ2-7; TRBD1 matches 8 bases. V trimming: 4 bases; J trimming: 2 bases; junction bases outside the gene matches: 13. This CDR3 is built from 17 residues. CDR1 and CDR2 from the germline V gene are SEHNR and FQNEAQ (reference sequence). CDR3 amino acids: CASSSNAGQAPTYEQYF. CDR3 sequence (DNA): TGTGCCAGCAGCTCTAACGCGGGACAGGCTCCTACCTACGAGCAGTACTTC.

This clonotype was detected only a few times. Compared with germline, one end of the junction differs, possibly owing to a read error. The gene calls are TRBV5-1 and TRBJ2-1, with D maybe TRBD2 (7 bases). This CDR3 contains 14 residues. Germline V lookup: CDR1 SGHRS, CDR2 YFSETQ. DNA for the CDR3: TGCGCCAGCAGCTTCAGTCGGGGGGCAGATGAGCAGTCCTTC. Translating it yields CASSFSRGADEQSF.

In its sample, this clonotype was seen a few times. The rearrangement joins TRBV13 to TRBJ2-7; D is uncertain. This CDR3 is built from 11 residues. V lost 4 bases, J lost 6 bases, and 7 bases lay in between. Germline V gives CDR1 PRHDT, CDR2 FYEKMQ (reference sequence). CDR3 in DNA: TGTGCCAGCAGCTCCATGGGCGAGCAGTACTTC. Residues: CASSSMGEQYF.

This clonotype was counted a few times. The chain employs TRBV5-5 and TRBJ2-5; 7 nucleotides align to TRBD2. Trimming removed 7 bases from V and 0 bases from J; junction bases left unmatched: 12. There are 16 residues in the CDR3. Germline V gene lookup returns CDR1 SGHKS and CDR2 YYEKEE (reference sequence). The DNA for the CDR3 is TGTGCCAGCGGAGGAATGGGGGAGGGCAACCAAGAGACCCAGTACTTC. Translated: CASGGMGEGNQETQYF.

CDR3 loop: CASREGQGANDEAFF. In DNA form, the CDR3 reads TGTGCCAGCAGAGAGGGTCAGGGGGCAAATGATGAAGCTTTCTTT. The chain is built from TRBV12-3 or TRBV12-4 and TRBJ1-1; 8 positions agree with TRBD1. J lost 7 bases, V lost 6 bases, and 13 bases had no gene match. The CDR3 totals 15 residues.

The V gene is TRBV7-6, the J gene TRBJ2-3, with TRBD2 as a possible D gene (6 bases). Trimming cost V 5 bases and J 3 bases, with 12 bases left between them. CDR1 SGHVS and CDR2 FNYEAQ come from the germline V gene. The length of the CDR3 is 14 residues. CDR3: CASSQYGGTDTQYF. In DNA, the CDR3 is TGTGCCAGCAGCCAGTATGGGGGGACAGATACGCAGTATTTT.

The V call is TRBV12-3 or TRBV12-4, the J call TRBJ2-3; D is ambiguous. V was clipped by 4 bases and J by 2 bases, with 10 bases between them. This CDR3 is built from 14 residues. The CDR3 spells CASSWRTATDTQYF. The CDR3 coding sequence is TGTGCCAGCAGTTGGAGAACTGCCACAGATACGCAGTATTTT.

This CDR3 reads CASSHLHRLAGPAAADTQYF. The CDR3 DNA is TGCGCCAGCAGCCACCTGCACCGACTAGCGGGGCCCGCCGCCGCCGATACGCAGTATTTT. The chain recombines TRBV4-1 with TRBJ2-3; 11 bases agree with TRBD2. The V gene end was trimmed by 3 bases and the J gene end by 6 bases; junction bases not matched to a gene: 20. Germline lookup yields CDR1 MGHRA and CDR2 YSYEKL. The CDR3 covers 20 residues.

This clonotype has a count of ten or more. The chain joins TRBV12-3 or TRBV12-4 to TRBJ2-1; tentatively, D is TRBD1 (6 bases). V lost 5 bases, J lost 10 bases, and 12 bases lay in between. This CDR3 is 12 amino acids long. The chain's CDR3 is CASSPSGDEQFF. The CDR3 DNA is TGTGCCAGCAGTCCGTCAGGGGACGAGCAGTTCTTC.